This entry features one T cell receptor (beta chain) sequence. Its antigen is currently unknown. The sample holds other DNA sequences that translate to the same CDR3. Naive CD8 cells lacked CD45RO and underwent positive selection for CCR7, leaving out terminally differentiated effector memory CD45RA+ cells. The ends were cut back, 4 bases at V and 6 bases at J, with 13 bases in the middle. The CDR3 runs 13 residues. Germline V gene data show CDR1 as MNHEY and CDR2 as SVGAGI. This entry belongs to a study of shared clonotypes between healthy human individuals. Notes on the study in general: Clonotypes shared by all four sorted-subset donors had higher generation probabilities than non-shared clonotypes.

The protocol was immunoSEQ multiplex PCR, while the TCRdb copy is restricted to in-frame clones and leaves out a portion. The sample carries about 2.2 million clones, 85% to 95% recorded once. Sequenced material: naive CD8+ T cells from PBMCs. This clonotype was sampled from a man younger than 35 in good health. Some clones in this sample may be carry-over from other donors' samples. The chain carries TRBV6-5 and TRBJ2-7, with D perhaps TRBD1 (6 bases). The CDR3 sequence: CASSSDRVGEQYF. CDR3 nucleotides: TGTGCCAGCAGTTCGGACAGAGTAGGCGAGCAGTACTTC.